This entry lists 11 T cell receptor beta chains sequenced from one sample in a study of T-cell memory formation after mild COVID-19. Using its own MiXCR run on the 5' RACE reads, TCRdb lists one record per CDR3 protein. Of hundreds of thousands of distinct CDR3 sequences in the sample, approximately 18% were seen once. The specimen sequenced was PBMCs or a T cell subset sorted from them (not recorded which). The origin of the receptors is an adult woman who had mild COVID-19 (a few samples of this study predate the infection). Cell type and time point are not known.

This clonotype has just a few counts. V and J are TRBV24-1 and TRBJ1-1; tentative D call: TRBD1 (6 bases). With 9 bases removed from V and 4 bases from J, the gap between germline ends came to 14 bases. CDR3 length: 13 residues. Per the germline V gene, CDR1 is KGHDR and CDR2 is SFDVKD. CDR3 DNA: TGTGCCACCCGGGGGCTGAGGAGCACTGAAGCTTTCTTT. This sequence encodes CATRGLRSTEAFF.

This clonotype was seen only a few times. This chain links TRBV9 with TRBJ1-2; no firm D call. The CDR3 sequence is 15 residues long. Germline values: CDR1 SGDLS, CDR2 YYNGEE. V gave up 1 base and J gave up 4 bases, with 14 bases separating them. The CDR3 loop reads CASSVNSDTFYGYTF. In DNA, the CDR3 is TGTGCCAGCAGCGTAAACAGCGATACCTTCTATGGCTACACCTTC.

V gene TRBV4-3 combines with J gene TRBJ2-1, with 11 bases identical to TRBD2. V lost 0 bases to trimming and J lost 4 bases; unmatched junction nucleotides: 8. CDR3 length equals 18 residues. The V gene's germline CDR1 is LGHNA and CDR2 YSLEER. This CDR3 reads CASSQDRATSGAYNEQFF. CDR3 nucleotides: TGCGCCAGCAGCCAAGATCGTGCGACTAGCGGGGCTTACAATGAGCAGTTCTTC.

This sequence joins TRBV11-2 and TRBJ1-2; D is unresolved. Trimming shortened V by 0 bases and J by 4 bases, and 3 bases separated the two germline ends. CDR1 and CDR2 from the germline V gene are SGHAT and FQNNGV. The CDR3 covers 12 residues. This chain's CDR3 is CASSLDGYGYTF. The CDR3 nucleotides are TGTGCCAGCAGCTTAGACGGCTATGGCTACACCTTC.

This clonotype was seen a few times. The chain joins TRBV4-1 to TRBJ1-6; D is perhaps TRBD1 (5 bases). The ends were cut back, 0 bases at V and 7 bases at J, with 13 bases in the middle. The CDR3 contains 16 residues. Germline-derived CDR1 and CDR2 are MGHRA and YSYEKL. CDR3 sequence reads: CASSQDNRIENSPLHF. CDR3 in DNA: TGCGCCAGCAGCCAAGATAACAGGATCGAGAATTCACCCCTCCACTTT.

This clonotype was recorded at least ten times. V gene TRBV5-1 combines with J gene TRBJ2-1, with 12 positions matching TRBD2. Germline V gives CDR1 SGHRS, CDR2 YFSETQ. This CDR3 comprises 19 residues. With 0 bases clipped from V and 0 bases from J, the junction kept 7 bases outside the gene matches. The CDR3 DNA follows: TGCGCCAGCAGCTTGGCCGGACTAGCGGGAATGGGCTCCTACAATGAGCAGTTCTTC. It translates to CASSLAGLAGMGSYNEQFF.

This chain joins TRBV5-6 and TRBJ2-1, with 9 bases fitting TRBD1. In germline, CDR1 is SGHDT, CDR2 YYEEEE. This CDR3 is built from 16 residues. V was pared by 0 bases and J by 4 bases, with 5 bases of the junction left unmatched. The CDR3 loop reads CASSLVRDRAYNEQFF. Written as DNA, the CDR3 is TGTGCCAGCAGCTTGGTGAGGGACAGGGCTTACAATGAGCAGTTCTTC.

The rearrangement links TRBV4-3 to TRBJ2-3; TRBD2 agrees at 13 bases. Germline lookup yields CDR1 LGHNA and CDR2 YSLEER. V was clipped by 0 bases and J by 1 base; unmatched bases: 13. The CDR3 runs to 21 residues. The CDR3 DNA reads as TGCGCCAGCAGCCAAGAATTGGGAGGGACTAGCGGGATCGTGGGCACAGATACGCAGTATTTT. It is translated as CASSQELGGTSGIVGTDTQYF.

This clonotype was seen a few times. The chain recombines TRBV5-1 with TRBJ1-2, with 10 positions matching TRBD1. CDR3 length: 16 amino acids. J lost 8 bases, V lost 6 bases, and 16 bases had no gene match. Per the germline V gene, CDR1 is SGHRS and CDR2 is YFSETQ. CDR3 sequence reads: CASTLMADRGLGGYTF. CDR3 DNA sequence: TGCGCCAGCACCCTGATGGCCGACAGGGGGCTGGGAGGCTACACCTTC.

In its sample, this clonotype was seen a few times. V is TRBV7-9 and J is TRBJ1-1; 8 positions match TRBD1. After removal of 2 bases from V and 0 bases from J, the junction contained 5 bases not matched to a gene. Germline assignment: CDR1 SEHNR and CDR2 FQNEAQ (reference sequence). This CDR3 region has 16 residues. The CDR3 sequence is CASSLIGQGMNTEAFF. For the CDR3, the DNA is TGTGCCAGCAGCTTAATCGGACAGGGAATGAACACTGAAGCTTTCTTT.

This chain joins TRBV27 and TRBJ1-2, with 7 bases lining up with TRBD1. Unmatched junction bases numbered 19, after V lost 6 bases and J lost 6 bases. Germline CDR1 reads MNHEY; CDR2 reads SMNVEV (reference sequence). CDR3 length: 17 residues. DNA for the CDR3: TGTGCCAGCAGCCGGTTACCGCTCCTAGACAGGGTGGATGGCTACACCTTC. Its protein is CASSRLPLLDRVDGYTF.